One sample yielded the 14 T cell receptor beta chains listed below, sequenced in a study of T cell responses to AZD1222 COVID-19 vaccine. Assay: immunoSEQ multiplex PCR; the TCRdb copy retains only in-frame clones and omits some. The table includes roughly 160,000 clones, roughly nine tenths detected once. Sequenced material: peripheral blood, taken on day 0 of AZD1222 vaccination. All receptors come from an adult in good health.

The chain employs TRBV19 and TRBJ1-4; D not certain. This CDR3 is built from 14 residues. Looked up from germline, CDR1 is LNHDA and CDR2 is SQIVND (reference sequence). The V gene lost 5 bases and the J gene lost 7 bases, with 14 bases spanning the gap. CDR3 sequence: CASSPRTALEKLFF. The CDR3 DNA reads TGTGCCAGTAGTCCGAGGACCGCGCTTGAAAAACTGTTTTTT.

This clone was seen a single time. This chain connects TRBV6-5 to TRBJ2-5; a possible D gene is TRBD2 (7 bases). Looked up from germline, CDR1 is MNHEY and CDR2 is SVGAGI. V shed 6 bases and J shed 2 bases, with 16 bases lying between them. This CDR3 comprises 15 residues. The CDR3 protein is CASSPGGGPQETQYF. DNA of the CDR3: TGTGCCAGCAGCCCGGGGGGCGGGCCTCAAGAGACCCAGTACTTC.

The rearrangement joins TRBV3-1 (or the pseudogene TRBV3-2) to TRBJ2-5, with 8 bases lining up with TRBD2. Germline values: CDR1 LGHDT, CDR2 YNNKEL (reference sequence). This CDR3 contains 12 residues. With 8 bases clipped from V and 5 bases from J, the junction kept 4 bases outside the gene matches. The CDR3 is CASAGGAETQYF. The CDR3 DNA reads as TGTGCCAGCGCGGGGGGCGCGGAGACCCAGTACTTC.

This chain joins TRBV11-2 and TRBJ2-2; D is perhaps TRBD1 or TRBD2 (5 bases each). The ends were cut back, 5 bases at V and 0 bases at J, with 19 bases in the middle. This CDR3 has 18 amino acids. Germline loops: CDR1 SGHAT, CDR2 FQNNGV. DNA of the CDR3: TGTGCCAGCAGCCACCTCCCCGGGACGGACGCGAACACCGGGGAGCTGTTTTTT. Encoded protein: CASSHLPGTDANTGELFF.

This chain connects TRBV6-5 to TRBJ1-1, with a possible D match to TRBD1 (5 bases). V was trimmed by 7 bases and J by 1 base, leaving 13 bases between them. This CDR3 spans 14 amino acids. Germline values: CDR1 MNHEY, CDR2 SVGAGI. CDR3 in DNA: TGTGCCAGCATCCTAGGGACGGAGAACACTGAAGCTTTCTTT. This encodes CASILGTENTEAFF.

The J gene is TRBJ1-1, the V gene TRBV3-1 (or the pseudogene TRBV3-2); D uncertain. V was trimmed by 1 base and J by 0 bases, leaving 6 bases between them. Germline CDR1 is LGHDT and CDR2 is YNNKEL (reference sequence). This CDR3 has 14 residues. The CDR3, as DNA: TGTGCCAGCAGCCAAGCACCCTTGAACACTGAAGCTTTCTTT. It specifies CASSQAPLNTEAFF.

The chain is built from TRBV7-9 and TRBJ2-5, with unresolved D. The CDR3 extends over 14 amino acids. V lost 5 bases and J 0 bases, leaving 10 bases between the germline ends. Per the germline V gene, CDR1 is SEHNR and CDR2 is FQNEAQ (reference sequence). As DNA, the CDR3 is TGTGCCAGCAGCCCAGACACGTACCAAGAGACCCAGTACTTC. This gives the protein CASSPDTYQETQYF.

The chain has TRBV6-1 and TRBJ1-5, with 8 nucleotides matching TRBD1. Germline trimming cut 3 bases from V and 7 bases from J; bases unmatched to any gene: 5. The CDR3 loop spans 14 amino acids. Germline V gene lookup returns CDR1 MNHNS and CDR2 SASEGT. CDR3 sequence: CASSEYRGGQPQHF. CDR3 nucleotides: TGTGCCAGCAGTGAGTACAGGGGGGGGCAGCCCCAGCATTTT.

The chain joins TRBV7-3 to TRBJ2-5, with D possibly matching TRBD2 (6 bases). The CDR3 loop spans 15 amino acids. Germline V gives CDR1 SGHTA, CDR2 FQGTGA. V lost 5 bases to trimming and J lost 5 bases, with 18 bases between them. CDR3 sequence: CASSPGTFQGETQYF. The CDR3 bases are TGTGCCAGCAGCCCCGGGACTTTCCAAGGGGAGACCCAGTACTTC. Supplemented by reference TRBV7-3 and TRBJ2-5, the full variable domain reads GAGVSQTPSNKVTEKGKYVELRCDPISGHTALYWYRQSLGQGPEFLIYFQGTGAADDSGLPNDRFFAVRPEGSVSTLKIQRTERGDSAVYLCASSPGTFQGETQYFGPGTRLLVL.

The V call is TRBV19, the J call TRBJ2-2; D not resolved. The CDR3 has 15 amino acids. The germline gives CDR1 LNHDA, CDR2 SQIVND (reference sequence). Trimming left V 5 bases short and J 3 bases short, with 13 bases between. CDR3 coding DNA: TGTGCCAGTAGTCCACCCTTGGGGTACACCGGGGAGCTGTTTTTT. It codes for CASSPPLGYTGELFF.

This clone came up once. The chain has TRBV9 and TRBJ1-2, with D perhaps TRBD1 (6 bases). Germline values: CDR1 SGDLS, CDR2 YYNGEE. This CDR3 is built from 14 residues. Trimming removed 0 bases at V and 3 bases at J, with 9 bases between. CDR3: CASSVDAGDYGYTF. For the CDR3, the DNA is TGTGCCAGCAGCGTAGATGCAGGGGACTATGGCTACACCTTC.

The chain uses TRBV10-3 and TRBJ1-1, with D possibly matching TRBD1 (6 bases). The CDR3 consists of 15 residues. Germline CDR1 ENHRY, CDR2 SYGVKD. Trimming stripped 4 bases from V and 2 bases from J, with 14 bases between. CDR3: CAISANPRGNTEAFF. CDR3 coding DNA: TGTGCCATCAGTGCGAATCCCAGGGGAAACACTGAAGCTTTCTTT.

In regard to this clone: Given a much more abundant clone one base away, this may be a read error. The CDR3, as DNA: TGTGCCAGCAGCCGCACAGATACGCAGTATTTT. Translation: CASSRTDTQYF. The gene calls are TRBV12-3 or TRBV12-4 and TRBJ2-3, with D hard to call. Trimming cost V 6 bases and J 1 base, with 2 bases left between them. CDR3 length: 11 amino acids.

The chain links TRBV29-1 to TRBJ2-5, with D hard to call. Trimming removed 2 bases from V and 5 bases from J, with 12 bases in between. The CDR3 has 13 residues. CDR1 and CDR2 (germline): SQVTM, ANQGSEA. CDR3 protein: CSVEPDLGETQYF. Written as DNA, the CDR3 is TGCAGCGTTGAACCGGACCTTGGGGAGACCCAGTACTTC.